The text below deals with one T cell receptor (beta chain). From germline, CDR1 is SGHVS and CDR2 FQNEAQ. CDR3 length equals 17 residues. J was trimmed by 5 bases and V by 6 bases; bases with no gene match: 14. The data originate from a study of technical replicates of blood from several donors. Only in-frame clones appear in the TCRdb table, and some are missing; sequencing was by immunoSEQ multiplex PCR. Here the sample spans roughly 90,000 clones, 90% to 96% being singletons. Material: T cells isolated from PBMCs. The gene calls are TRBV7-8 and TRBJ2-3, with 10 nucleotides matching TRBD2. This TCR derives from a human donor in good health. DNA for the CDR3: TGTGCCAGCAGGGAAAGAGCTAGCGGGAGTTTGAAAGATACGCAGTATTTT. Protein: CASRERASGSLKDTQYF.